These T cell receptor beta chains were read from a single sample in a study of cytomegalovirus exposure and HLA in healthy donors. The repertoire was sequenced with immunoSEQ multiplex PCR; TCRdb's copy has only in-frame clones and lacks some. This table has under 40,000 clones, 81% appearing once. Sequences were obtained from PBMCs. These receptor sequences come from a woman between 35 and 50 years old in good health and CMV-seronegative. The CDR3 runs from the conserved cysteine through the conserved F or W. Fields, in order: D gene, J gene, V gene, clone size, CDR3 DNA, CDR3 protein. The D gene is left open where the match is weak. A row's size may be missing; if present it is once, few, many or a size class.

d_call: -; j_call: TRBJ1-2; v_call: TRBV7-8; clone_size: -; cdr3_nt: TGTGCCAGCAGCTTAACAGAGATTAACTATGGCTACACCTTC; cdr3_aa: CASSLTEINYGYTF
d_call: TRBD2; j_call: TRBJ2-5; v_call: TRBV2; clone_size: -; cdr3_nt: TGTGCCAGCAGCACGGGACTAGCTGAGACCCAGTACTTC; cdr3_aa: CASSTGLAETQYF
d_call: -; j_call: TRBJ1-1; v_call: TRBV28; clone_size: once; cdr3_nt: TGTGCCAGCAGTAACTCGGGGGGGGTTGAAGCTTTCTTT; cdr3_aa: CASSNSGGVEAFF
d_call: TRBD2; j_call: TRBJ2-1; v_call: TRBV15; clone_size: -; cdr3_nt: TGTGCCACCAGCAGAGCCACACCGGGGGGAAGTGTAGAATTTGAGCAGTTCTTC; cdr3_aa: CATSRATPGGSVEFEQFF
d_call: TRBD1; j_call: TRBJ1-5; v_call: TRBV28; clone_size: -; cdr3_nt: TGTGCCAGCAGTTTAGGCGGGACAGGGGGCATTCAGCCCCAGCATTTT; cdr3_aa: CASSLGGTGGIQPQHF
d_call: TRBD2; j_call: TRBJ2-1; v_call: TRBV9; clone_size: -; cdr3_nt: TGTGCCAGCAGCGGAAGCGGGGGGGCCTTCAATGAGCAGTTCTTC; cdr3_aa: CASSGSGGAFNEQFF
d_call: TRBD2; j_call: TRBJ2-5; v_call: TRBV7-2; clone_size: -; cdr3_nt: TGTGCCAGCAGCCCTAGGTATATGGGGGGGTCTCACGAGACCCAGTACTTC; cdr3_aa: CASSPRYMGGSHETQYF
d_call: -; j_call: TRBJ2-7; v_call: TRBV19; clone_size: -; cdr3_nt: TGTGCCAGTAGTATGAGGGCAACTCACTACGAGCAGTACTTC; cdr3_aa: CASSMRATHYEQYF
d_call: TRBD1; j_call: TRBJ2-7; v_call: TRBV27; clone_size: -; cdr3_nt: TGTGCCAGCGGCCGGGACAGGCCCTACGAGCAGTACTTC; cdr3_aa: CASGRDRPYEQYF
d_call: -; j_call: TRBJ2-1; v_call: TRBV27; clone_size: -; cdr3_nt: TGTGCCAGCAACCTACAGGGTTTCGCGGGAGATGAGCAGTTCTTC; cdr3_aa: CASNLQGFAGDEQFF
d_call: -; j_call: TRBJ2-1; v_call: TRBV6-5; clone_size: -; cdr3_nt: TGTGCCAGCAGTCGCTATACTAGTCCCAATGAGCAGTTCTTC; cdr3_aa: CASSRYTSPNEQFF
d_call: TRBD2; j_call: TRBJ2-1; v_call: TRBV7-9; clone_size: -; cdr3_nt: TGTGCCAGCAGCTTAAGGACTAGCCCTTACAATGAGCAGTTCTTC; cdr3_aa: CASSLRTSPYNEQFF
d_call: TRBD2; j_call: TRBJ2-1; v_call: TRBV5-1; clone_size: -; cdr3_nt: TGCGCCAGCAGCTTAGAACTAGCGGGAAAGGGTGAGCAGTTCTTC; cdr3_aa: CASSLELAGKGEQFF
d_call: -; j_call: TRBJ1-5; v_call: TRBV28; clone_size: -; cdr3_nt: TGTGCCAGCAGTTCCCCAACATGGAATCAGCCCCAGCATTTT; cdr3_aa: CASSSPTWNQPQHF
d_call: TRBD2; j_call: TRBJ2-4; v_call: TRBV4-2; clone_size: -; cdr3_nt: TGTGCCAGCAGCCAAGTCCTACGACTAGCGAGCTCCCTTAAGAGAAACATTCAGTACTTC; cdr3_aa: CASSQVLRLASSLKRNIQYF
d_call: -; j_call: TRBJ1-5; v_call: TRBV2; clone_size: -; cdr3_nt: TGTGCCAGCAGTGAGTCCCCGAGGGCAGGTGATAATCAGCCCCAGCATTTT; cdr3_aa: CASSESPRAGDNQPQHF
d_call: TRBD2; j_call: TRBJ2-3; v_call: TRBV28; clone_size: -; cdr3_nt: TGTGCCAGCAGTCACCCCGGGAGGACGCAGTATTTT; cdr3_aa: CASSHPGRTQYF
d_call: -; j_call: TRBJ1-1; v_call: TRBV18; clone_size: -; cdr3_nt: TGTGCCAGCTCACCATACAGGGATCGGACTGAAGCTTTCTTT; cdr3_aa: CASSPYRDRTEAFF
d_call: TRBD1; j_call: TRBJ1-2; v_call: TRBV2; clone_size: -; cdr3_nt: TGTGCCAGCAGCCTAGGACAGGGCTATGGCTACACCTTC; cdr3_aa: CASSLGQGYGYTF
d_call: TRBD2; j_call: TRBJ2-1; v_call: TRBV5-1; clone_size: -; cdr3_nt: TGCGCCAGCAGCTTGGAGTATAGCGGGGGCAATGAGCAGTTCTTC; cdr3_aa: CASSLEYSGGNEQFF
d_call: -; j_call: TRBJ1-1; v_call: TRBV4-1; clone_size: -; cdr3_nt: TGCGCCAGCAGCCCCCGTGAAAGGGGCCGGAACACTGAAGCTTTCTTT; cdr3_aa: CASSPRERGRNTEAFF
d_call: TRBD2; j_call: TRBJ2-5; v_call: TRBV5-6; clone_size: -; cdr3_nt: TGTGCCAGCAACAAGGGCGGGGGAGGTGAGACCCAGTACTTC; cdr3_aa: CASNKGGGGETQYF
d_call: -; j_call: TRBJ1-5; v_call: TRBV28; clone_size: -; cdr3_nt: TGTGCCAGCAGAACCGGGACTGTGGGTCAGCCCCAGCATTTT; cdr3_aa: CASRTGTVGQPQHF
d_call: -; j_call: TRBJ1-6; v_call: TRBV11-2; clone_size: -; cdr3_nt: TGTGCCAGCAGCTTAGAACTCTCTGGACCCCTCCACTTT; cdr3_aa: CASSLELSGPLHF
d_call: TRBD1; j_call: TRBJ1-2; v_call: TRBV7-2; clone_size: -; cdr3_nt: TGTGCCAGCAGCCGCGGGACAGACTATGGCTACACCTTC; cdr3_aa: CASSRGTDYGYTF
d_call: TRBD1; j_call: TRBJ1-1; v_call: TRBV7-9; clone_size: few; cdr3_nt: TGTGCCAGCAGCTTCTGGGGACAGAGATTGAACACTGAAGCTTTCTTT; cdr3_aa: CASSFWGQRLNTEAFF
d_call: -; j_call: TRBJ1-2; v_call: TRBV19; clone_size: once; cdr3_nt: TGTGCCAGTAGTACCCTACGGACAAGCGTCTATGGCTACACCTTC; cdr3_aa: CASSTLRTSVYGYTF
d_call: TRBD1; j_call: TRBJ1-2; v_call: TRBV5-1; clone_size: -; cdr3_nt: TGCGCCAGCAGCTTGGCCGCAGGGGGCGACTATGGCTACACCTTC; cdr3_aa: CASSLAAGGDYGYTF
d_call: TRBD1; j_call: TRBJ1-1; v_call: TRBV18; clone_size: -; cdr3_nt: TGTGCCAGCTCACTAAATCAGGGGGACACTGAAGCTTTCTTT; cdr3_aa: CASSLNQGDTEAFF
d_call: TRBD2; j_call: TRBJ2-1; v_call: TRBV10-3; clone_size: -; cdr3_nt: TGTGCCATCAGTGAGTTGGTGCGGGGGGGGTTTTCCTACAATGAGCAGTTCTTC; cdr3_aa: CAISELVRGGFSYNEQFF
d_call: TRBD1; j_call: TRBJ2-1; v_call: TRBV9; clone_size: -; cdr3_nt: TGTGCCAGCAGCCTCCTCCCCGGGACAGGAAACAATGAGCAGTTCTTC; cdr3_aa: CASSLLPGTGNNEQFF
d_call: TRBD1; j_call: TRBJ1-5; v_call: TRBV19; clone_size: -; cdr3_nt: TGTGCCAGTAGTATAAGGCGGACAGGGGGAAATCAGCCCCAGCATTTT; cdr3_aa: CASSIRRTGGNQPQHF
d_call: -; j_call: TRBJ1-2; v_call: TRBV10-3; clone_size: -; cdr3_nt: TGTGCCATCAGTGGGGAGGGGAACTATGGCTACACCTTC; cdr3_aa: CAISGEGNYGYTF
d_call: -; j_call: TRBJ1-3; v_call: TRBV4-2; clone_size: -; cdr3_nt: TGTGCCAGCAGCCCAAGGTGGAACAGGGCTAGCTCTGGAAACACCATATATTTT; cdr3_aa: CASSPRWNRASSGNTIYF
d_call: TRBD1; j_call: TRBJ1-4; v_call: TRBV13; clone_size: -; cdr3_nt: TGTGCCAGCAGCCAAGGGGGCGTGGATGAAAAACTGTTTTTT; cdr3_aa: CASSQGGVDEKLFF
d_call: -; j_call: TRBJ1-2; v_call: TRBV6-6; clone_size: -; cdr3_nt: TGTGCCAGCAGACCAGACAGGAAATATGGCTACACCTTC; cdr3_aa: CASRPDRKYGYTF